The sequence of this T cell receptor (beta chain) was determined in a study of a mutant IDH1 vaccine in newly diagnosed glioma. Study-level information: Treated patients, averaging around 40 years, were around 62% male and about 40% female. Previous care, which was radiotherapy, temozolomide, or both, most often involved both.

V lost 1 base, J lost 4 bases, and 10 bases lay in between. Germline V lookup: CDR1 LNHDA, CDR2 SQIVND (reference sequence). This CDR3 has 14 residues. Concerning this clone itself: Its cognate antigen is unknown.

Time point noted: week 35, safety follow-up. Doses of 300 ug of mutant IDH1 20-mer peptide were given with topical imiquimod. Vaccination of patients was performed eight times, in weeks 1, 3, 5, 7, 11, 15, 19 and 23. Produced via immunoSEQ multiplex PCR; TCRdb's table is partial and in-frame only. The sample carries 34,000 or so clones, around 84% recorded once. The genes are TRBV19 and TRBJ1-2, with D tentatively TRBD1 (5 bases). The sequence derives from a man aged 30-40 years with glioma. Sequences were derived from PBMCs, sampled from a glioma patient whose treatment included an IDH1 peptide vaccine. In DNA form, the CDR3 reads TGTGCCAGTAGTATAGGGGGACTGATCTATGGCTACACCTTC. Amino acids: CASSIGGLIYGYTF. Supplemented by reference TRBV19 and TRBJ1-2, the full variable domain reads DGGITQSPKYLFRKEGQNVTLSCEQNLNHDAMYWYRQDPGQGLRLIYYSQIVNDFQKGDIAEGYSVSREKKESFPLTVTSAQKNPTAFYLCASSIGGLIYGYTFGSGTRLTVV.